The 6 T cell receptor beta chains presented below share a single source sample, sequenced in a study of graft-versus-host responses after intestinal transplantation (dated by TCRdb to about 2021). Receptor amplification or capture employed the immunoSEQ multiplex PCR assay. Entries here come from immuneACCESS through TCRdb and include only in-frame sequences with V and J called. Some clones fail to appear in such tables; in the studies checked, an unresolved V gene covers under half of the shortfall, and the cause of the remainder is unknown. Present in this sample are approximately 110,000 clones, roughly 92% of which were seen just once. About 0.25% of the sample goes to the ten largest clones. These TCRs are of unknown antigen specificity. The time point label for this specimen denotes: cells obtained before transplantation from donor or recipient. This specimen was unstimulated CD4+ T cells sorted from spleen or lymph node cells, taken before transplant. All receptors come from a human donor who was the organ donor for an intestinal transplant.

The chain links TRBV7-9 to TRBJ2-2, with D unclear. Trimming took 6 bases from V and 2 from J, leaving 16 bases between them. Per germline, CDR1 SEHNR and CDR2 FQNEAQ (reference sequence). The CDR3 sequence is 16 residues long. CDR3 in amino acids: CASSSQLTPNTGELFF. Written as DNA, the CDR3 is TGTGCCAGCAGTTCCCAGCTTACCCCAAACACCGGGGAGCTGTTTTTT.

This clone was counted a single time. V is TRBV6-1 and J is TRBJ1-5, with no clear D. V gave up 7 bases and J gave up 0 bases, with 4 bases separating them. CDR3 size: 12 residues. CDR1 is MNHNS, CDR2 SASEGT, per germline. The CDR3 loop reads CASKYSNQPQHF. The CDR3 DNA sequence: TGTGCCAGCAAATATAGCAATCAGCCCCAGCATTTT.

This clone was seen only once. The chain combines TRBV6-1 with TRBJ2-3; D gene uncertain. The CDR3 has 12 amino acids. Germline V gene sequence: CDR1 MNHNS, CDR2 SASEGT. Trimming removed 6 bases at V and 2 bases at J, with 6 bases between. For the CDR3, the DNA is TGTGCCAGCAGGGCGGACACAGATACGCAGTATTTT. Translating it yields CASRADTDTQYF.

The CDR3 region is CASSTPAGSDYGYTF. For the CDR3, the DNA is TGTGCCAGTAGTACCCCGGCTGGTAGCGACTATGGCTACACCTTC. J is TRBJ1-2 and V is TRBV19, with D unclear. Between the trimmed V and J ends, which lost 4 bases and 3 bases, there was a span of 15 bases. This CDR3 has 15 amino acids. Germline V gene lookup returns CDR1 LNHDA and CDR2 SQIVND (reference sequence).

The V and J genes are TRBV5-4 and TRBJ2-7; 8 bases align to TRBD2. The germline gives CDR1 SGHNT, CDR2 YYREEE (reference sequence). The V gene end was trimmed by 0 bases and the J gene end by 5 bases; junction bases not matched to a gene: 10. The CDR3 has 16 amino acids. As DNA, the CDR3 is TGTGCCAGCAGCTTGGGTCTAGCGGGCCCCTTAAACGAGCAGTACTTC. Residues: CASSLGLAGPLNEQYF.

The genes are TRBV10-3 and TRBJ2-2; tentatively, D is TRBD1 (6 bases). This CDR3 contains 13 residues. The germline gives CDR1 ENHRY, CDR2 SYGVKD. V shed 10 bases and J shed 2 bases, with 11 bases lying between them. The CDR3 is CASRQANTGELFF. CDR3 coding DNA: TGTGCCAGCAGACAGGCCAACACCGGGGAGCTGTTTTTT.